This record covers a single T cell receptor (beta chain). The record originates from a study of blood T cells in healthy people across ages. The CDR3 is 16 amino acids. With 4 bases removed from V and 9 bases from J, the gap between germline ends came to 19 bases. The use of a sample-barcoded 5' primer and a J-beta primer mix characterized a second PCR of roughly 7 to 12 cycles. MiXCR, applied by TCRdb to the 5' RACE reads, yields one record per CDR3 protein. Of about a million distinct CDR3 sequences in the sample, just over 50% were seen once. The receptor was isolated from a woman aged 55-69 years in good health. This sequence joins TRBV12-3 or TRBV12-4 and TRBJ1-6; the D is unclear. The specimen sequenced was blood. DNA for the CDR3: TGTGCCAGCAGTTCAAGCGATGGCGGTTTTGGTTCACCCCTCCACTTT. Encoded protein: CASSSSDGGFGSPLHF.